A single T cell receptor beta chain is shown here with its context. Its antigen is currently not known. It has no much larger one-base neighbor in the sample; base qualities were not kept. This sample stems from a study of graft-versus-host responses after intestinal transplantation (dated by TCRdb to the early 2020s). Regarding the research as a whole: The transplants that recipients received were multivisceral, liver-intestinal, or isolated intestinal. Every recipient was given anti-thymocyte globulin induction, then maintenance tacrolimus and steroids for roughly three years. Alloreactive clones were identified by sequencing pre-transplant mixed lymphocyte reaction products and comparing them with unstimulated pre-transplant donor and recipient T cells. After intestinal transplantation, graft-versus-host and host-versus-graft alloreactive T cell clones were followed in the graft, circulation and bone marrow using bulk TCR-beta CDR3 sequencing. A peak of at least 4% donor T cells among recipient peripheral blood mononuclear cells was the definition used for donor T cell macrochimerism. Rather than being sequenced by the commercial service, samples from a few later patients were sequenced in-house on an Illumina MiSeq and processed with MiXCR. Of the 20 to 25 intestinal transplant recipients enrolled in the cohort, one of whom was a retransplant, a few patients without pretransplant specimens were excluded. Study-level results and caveats: Conclusions were limited by the relatively low number and heterogeneity of intestinal transplant patients. In patients with donor T cell macrochimerism, the allografts had high GvH to HvG T cell clonal ratios. GvH clones turned up in recipient bone marrow, with some appearing earlier in ileal mucosa or blood, a pattern consistent with an intestinal mucosal origin. Early after transplant, declines in HvG clones were associated with peak levels of circulating GvH clones.

Blood samples were collected up to 4 times in the first month after transplant and then at least monthly when available. Library method: the immunoSEQ multiplex PCR assay. For most patients, genomic DNA was subjected to high-throughput TCR-beta CDR3 sequencing by Adaptive Biotechnologies. As for how the authors treated the data: Adaptive's ImmunoSEQ software was the source of the TCR sequencing data for about 18 patients, while a few other patients were processed with MiXCR and VDJtools. CDR3 nucleotide sequences shared between donor and recipient were removed because their origin could not be assigned. At least 2-fold expansion over unstimulated cells and a minimum CFSE-low frequency of 0.002% (template counts) or 0.001% (read counts) were required for clones to be classified as alloreactive. Clones detected in sequenced pre-transplant spleen, lymph node, or MLR CFSE-low populations of the donor or recipient were defined as mappable. The cumulative frequency of alloreactive clones was calculated as a percentage of all sequences, weighted by copy number. As stored in TCRdb, this immuneACCESS dataset retains in-frame rearrangements with V and J assigned. A fraction of the clones does not appear; measured against another copy, unresolved V genes explain less than half of the discrepancy, and the remainder lacks a known reason. From that table come the V and J calls and clone size; the DNA was used to work out D and trimming. This sample gives tens of thousands of clones in total; roughly 92% of them show up just once. Together, the top ten hold 43% of the sample.

Spanning cysteine to phenylalanine, the CDR3 consists of 15 amino acids. This entry keeps only the CDR3 DNA: 45 bases, framed from base 1. Based on the germline V gene (reference sequence), the CDR1 and CDR2 sequences are SEHNR and FQNEAQ. V lost 5 bases and J lost 2 bases; the stretch between them is 14 bases long. Material: PBMCs, obtained roughly 260 days after intestinal transplant. The clonotype originates from a human patient who received an intestinal transplant, so some T cells may come from the graft donor. The chain employs TRBV7-9 and TRBJ2-3; a tentative D match to TRBD2 spans 6 bases. The DNA sequence is TGTGCCAGCAGCCCAATCACTAGCACCACAGATACGCAGTATTTT. This is translated as CASSPITSTTDTQYF.